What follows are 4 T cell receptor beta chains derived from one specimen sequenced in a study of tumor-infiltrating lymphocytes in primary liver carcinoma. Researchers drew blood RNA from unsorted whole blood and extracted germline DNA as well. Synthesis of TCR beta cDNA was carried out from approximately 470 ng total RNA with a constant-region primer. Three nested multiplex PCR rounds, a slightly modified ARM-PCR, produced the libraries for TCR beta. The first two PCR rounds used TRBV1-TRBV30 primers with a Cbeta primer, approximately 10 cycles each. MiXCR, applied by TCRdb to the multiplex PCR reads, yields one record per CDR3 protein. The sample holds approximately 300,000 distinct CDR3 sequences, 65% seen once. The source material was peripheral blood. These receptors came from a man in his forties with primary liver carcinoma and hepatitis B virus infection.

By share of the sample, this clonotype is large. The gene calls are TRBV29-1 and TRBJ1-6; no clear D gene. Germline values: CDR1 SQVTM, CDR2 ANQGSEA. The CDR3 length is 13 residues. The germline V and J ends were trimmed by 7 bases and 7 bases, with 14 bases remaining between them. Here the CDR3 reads CSAGEAQNSPLHF. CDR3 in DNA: TGCAGCGCCGGGGAGGCCCAAAATTCACCCCTCCACTTT.

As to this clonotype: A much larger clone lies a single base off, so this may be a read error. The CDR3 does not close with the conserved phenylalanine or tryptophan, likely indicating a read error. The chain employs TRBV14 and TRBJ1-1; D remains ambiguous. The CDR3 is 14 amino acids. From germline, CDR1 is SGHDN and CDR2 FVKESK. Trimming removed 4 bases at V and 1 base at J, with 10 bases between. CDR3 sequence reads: CASSLGISNTEAFL. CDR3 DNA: TGTGCCAGCAGCCTAGGGATATCGAACACTGAAGCTTTCCTT.

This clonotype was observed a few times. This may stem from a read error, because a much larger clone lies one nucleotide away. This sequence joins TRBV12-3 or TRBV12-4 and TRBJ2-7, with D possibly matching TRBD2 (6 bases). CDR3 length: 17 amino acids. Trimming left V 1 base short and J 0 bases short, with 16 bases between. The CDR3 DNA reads TGTGCCAGCAGTTTAGGGGCCCTCGGCGGGAACTCCTACGAGCAGTACTTC. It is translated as CASSLGALGGNSYEQYF.

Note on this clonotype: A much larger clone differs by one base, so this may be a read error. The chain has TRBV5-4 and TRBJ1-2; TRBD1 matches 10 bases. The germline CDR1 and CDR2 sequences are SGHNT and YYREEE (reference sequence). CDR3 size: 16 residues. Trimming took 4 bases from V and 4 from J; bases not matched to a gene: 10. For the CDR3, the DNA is TGTGCCAGCAGCCCCTCGGTTGGGACAGGGGTCTATGGCTACACCTTC. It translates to CASSPSVGTGVYGYTF.